This T cell receptor beta chain is drawn from a study of blood T cell repertoires in COVID-19. Study summary: Donors in the United States, Italy and Spain gave samples during acute or convalescent COVID-19. The analysed material was cDNA or gDNA that came from T cells, B-cell-depleted T cells, or PBMCs.

As handled by the study authors: Amplification from reference gene primers served as the basis for estimated nucleated cell counts. TCRdb's copy holds only in-frame clones and misses some; the assay was immunoSEQ multiplex PCR. That table is the source of V, J and clone size, and D and trimming were worked out from the DNA. The sample shows a few hundred thousand clones, around nine tenths of them seen only once. V gave up 2 bases and J gave up 3 bases, with 11 bases separating them. CDR1 is SGHNT, CDR2 YYREEE, per germline (reference sequence). There are 14 residues in the CDR3. Sequenced input: peripheral blood. The receptor comes from a man aged 40-50 years who had recovered from COVID-19. J is TRBJ1-2 and V is TRBV5-4, with D hard to call. CDR3 protein: CASSFTGLYYGYTF. The DNA for the CDR3 is TGTGCCAGCAGCTTCACCGGTCTTTACTATGGCTACACCTTC.